What follows are 11 T cell receptor beta chains derived from one specimen sequenced in a study of T cells in Graves' hyperthyroidism and ophthalmopathy. Authors of the study amplified TCR beta CDR3 regions from RNA transcripts. The HTBI primer set drove a first-round RT-PCR of the TCR CDR3. TCRdb recomputed calls from the multiplex PCR reads with MiXCR, one row per CDR3 protein. Here the sample spans about 290,000 distinct CDR3 sequences, 10% to 15% being singletons. Sequences were obtained from blood. These receptors were collected from a woman aged 25 to 45 with Graves' hyperthyroidism that later progressed to Graves' ophthalmopathy.

This clonotype has a handful of counts. One base away lies a much larger clone, so this may be a sequencing read error. The chain employs TRBV14 and TRBJ2-3, with 8 bases identical to TRBD2. Germline V gives CDR1 SGHDN, CDR2 FVKESK. The CDR3 contains 14 residues. CDR3 amino acids: CASSPREDADMQYF. In DNA, the CDR3 is TGTGCCAGCAGCCCGCGGGAGGACGCAGATATGCAGTATTTT.

This clonotype was counted ten times or more. This chain joins TRBV5-1 and TRBJ1-2; 7 bases match TRBD1. Germline V gives CDR1 SGHRS, CDR2 YFSETQ. The CDR3 extends over 14 amino acids. V was pared by 4 bases and J by 6 bases, with 9 bases of the junction left unmatched. The CDR3 nucleotides read TGCGCCAGCAGCGCCGGGACAGTCCTCGATGGCTACACCTTC. It is translated as CASSAGTVLDGYTF.

This clonotype came up many times. V and J are TRBV9 and TRBJ1-5; no firm D call. Germline lookup yields CDR1 SGDLS and CDR2 YYNGEE. Trimming removed 2 bases at V and 0 bases at J, with 9 bases between. The CDR3 spans 15 residues. The CDR3 reads CASSVYPDSNQPQHF. The CDR3 bases are TGTGCCAGCAGCGTGTATCCGGATAGCAATCAGCCCCAGCATTTT.

This clonotype has only a few counts. V is TRBV4-2 and J is TRBJ1-1; a weak D match, TRBD1 (6 bases). Per the germline V gene, CDR1 is LGHNA and CDR2 is YNFKEQ. The length of the CDR3 is 16 residues. The germline V and J ends were trimmed by 0 bases and 1 base, with 12 bases remaining between them. The CDR3 nucleotides are TGTGCCAGCAGCCAAGATGGGGGGCCTAGGAACACTGAAGCTTTCTTT. It codes for CASSQDGGPRNTEAFF.

This clonotype was detected ten times or more. CDR3 loop: CASSLTSGTTYEQYF. CDR3 nucleotides: TGCGCCAGCAGCCTAACCAGCGGGACCACCTACGAGCAGTACTTC. The rearrangement links TRBV5-1 to TRBJ2-7, with 7 bases that match TRBD2. The trim removed 4 bases at V and 2 bases at J, leaving 9 bases unmatched. CDR1 and CDR2 from the germline V gene are SGHRS and YFSETQ. The CDR3 has 15 amino acids.

The sample holds many counts of this clonotype. The chain recombines TRBV29-1 with TRBJ2-7, with 7 bases aligning to TRBD2. The CDR3 spans 12 residues. Germline lookup yields CDR1 SQVTM and CDR2 ANQGSEA. V dropped 6 bases and J dropped 9; count of bases not matched to a gene: 11. The chain's CDR3 is CSVPGLPDGQYF. CDR3 nucleotides: TGCAGCGTCCCGGGACTACCTGACGGGCAGTACTTC.

Regarding this clonotype: This may stem from a read error, because a much larger clone lies one nucleotide away. The chain employs TRBV7-2 and TRBJ2-7; D may correspond to TRBD1 or TRBD2 (5 bases each). V lost 5 bases and J 9 bases, leaving 17 bases between the germline ends. Germline V CDR1 and CDR2: SGHTA, FQGNSA. This CDR3 comprises 13 residues. CDR3 loop: CASSLYPGSGQYF. The CDR3 DNA reads TGTGCCAGCAGCCTTTACCCAGGGAGCGGGCAGTACTTC.

The J gene is TRBJ2-7, the V gene TRBV7-3, with 8 bases fitting TRBD1. The CDR3 extends over 15 amino acids. The germline CDR1 and CDR2 sequences are SGHTA and FQGTGA. V lost 4 bases, J lost 2 bases, and 7 bases stayed unmatched. CDR3 DNA sequence: TGTGCCAGCAGCTCGACCGGGACAGGAGCCTACGAGCAGTACTTC. Its translation is CASSSTGTGAYEQYF.

In the case of this clonotype: A read error may explain this, as a much larger clone is one base away. This chain links TRBV10-3 with TRBJ1-1; D might be TRBD1 (6 bases). Germline CDR1 is ENHRY and CDR2 is SYGVKD. V was trimmed by 5 bases and J by 4 bases, leaving 11 bases between them. There are 13 residues in the CDR3. The CDR3 is CAISYGGRTEAFF. CDR3 sequence (DNA): TGTGCCATCAGTTATGGGGGGCGCACTGAAGCTTTCTTT.

Comment on this clonotype: This may be a read error, as it is one base from a much larger clone. This rearrangement joins TRBV20-1 to TRBJ2-3, with a possible D match to TRBD1 (5 bases). CDR1 and CDR2 (germline): DFQATT, SNEGSKA (reference sequence). The CDR3 totals 13 residues. For the CDR3, the DNA is TGCGGTGCTAAACAGGCAGGGCCAGATACGCAGTATTTT. It yields the protein CGAKQAGPDTQYF.

The rearrangement joins TRBV20-1 to TRBJ2-1; D not certain. Trimming took off 4 bases at V and 4 bases at J, with 11 bases between the two ends. CDR1 is DFQATT, CDR2 SNEGSKA, per germline (reference sequence). CDR3 length: 13 residues. The CDR3 DNA sequence: TGCAGTGCTACACCCCCCGGATACAATGAGCAGTTCTTC. As protein: CSATPPGYNEQFF.